This T cell receptor beta chain was retrieved from a study of response to subunit inactivated influenza vaccine. MiXCR, run by TCRdb on the RT-PCR reads, gives a single entry per CDR3 protein. Seen here are roughly 540,000 distinct CDR3 sequences, approximately 22% observed once, and the top ten hold about 2.8%. The CDR3 spans 14 residues. Trimming took off 4 bases at V and 1 base at J, with 11 bases between the two ends. Germline values: CDR1 SNHLY, CDR2 FYNNEI. This sample also appeared in a second study, on T cells expressing NK-cell markers. That source notes: 5'RACE template switching with UMIs produced the TCR beta cDNA. Most of the eight sequenced donors tested HCMV-seropositive; one tested seronegative. Similarly, these clonotypes led the CD3+CD56-NKG2C+ fraction as well in several donors.

J is TRBJ2-7 and V is TRBV2, with D hard to call. Here the sequenced sample was CD4+ T cells sorted from PBMCs, taken 11 to 12 days after vaccination. This receptor was taken from a man aged 50-59 years who received an inactivated influenza vaccine. The CDR3 loop is CASSGGGLSYEQYF. CDR3 nucleotide sequence: TGTGCCAGCAGTGGGGGTGGTTTGTCCTACGAGCAGTACTTC.